Sequencing of this T cell receptor (beta chain) was carried out in a study of beta chain features in type 1 diabetes. Background on the study: Comparable age, gender and cell yields were observed in patients relative to healthy donors.

One heparinised blood draw averaging around 120 mL was given by each donor. Expressed TCRB transcripts were sequenced because the isolated RNA had all been reverse transcribed beforehand. Assay: immunoSEQ multiplex PCR; the TCRdb copy retains only in-frame clones and omits some. The sample includes 600,000 to 750,000 clones, roughly 12% of them seen just once. Germline V CDR1 and CDR2: SGDLS, YYNGEE. V gave up 2 bases and J gave up 7 bases; unmatched junction bases: 3. This CDR3 has 14 residues. Comment on this clone: Its cognate antigen is unknown.

Study outcomes and limitations: Among patients, naive, central memory and Treg TCRB repertoires appeared more similar than among healthy donors. Moderate but significant shortening of TCRB CDR3s was recorded in all four CD4+ subsets from Type 1 diabetes patients. HLA effects on TCRB rearrangement stayed unresolved here.

The specimen was naive CD4+ T cells from blood. The sequence was collected from a man aged 25-45 years with type 1 diabetes. The chain links TRBV9 to TRBJ2-1; 10 bases match TRBD1. Here the CDR3 reads CASSVGQGVNEQFF. The CDR3 nucleotides read TGTGCCAGCAGCGTTGGACAGGGGGTAAATGAGCAGTTCTTC.